A single sample gave rise to the 27 T cell receptor beta chains below, sequenced in a study of beta chain features in type 1 diabetes. What was sequenced were expressed TCRB transcripts, since all of the isolated RNA had been reverse transcribed. Sequencing used immunoSEQ multiplex PCR; TCRdb keeps in-frame clones, though not all of them. The sample lists fewer than 650,000 clones, around a sixth occurring once. Sequencing used naive CD4+ T cells from blood. These receptors all stem from a young man in good health.

The genes are TRBV7-6 and TRBJ2-1, with a possible D match to TRBD2 (6 bases). The V and J ends lost 2 bases and 4 bases respectively, with 18 bases between them. Germline V lookup: CDR1 SGHVS, CDR2 FNYEAQ. This CDR3 spans 17 amino acids. CDR3 protein: CASSLKSPSVPYNEQFF. CDR3 DNA sequence: TGTGCCAGCAGCTTAAAATCTCCTAGCGTACCTTACAATGAGCAGTTCTTC. Full variable domain (missing parts from reference TRBV7-6 and TRBJ2-1): GAGVSQSPRYKVTKRGQDVALRCDPISGHVSLYWYRQALGQGPEFLTYFNYEAQQDKSGLPNDRFSAERPEGSISTLTIQRTEQRDSAMYRCASSLKSPSVPYNEQFFGPGTRLTVL.

V gene TRBV6-6 combines with J gene TRBJ1-6, with TRBD1 matching over 7 bases. V was pared by 0 bases and J by 7 bases, with 6 bases of the junction left unmatched. The CDR3 is 16 amino acids. CDR1 and CDR2 (germline): MNHNY, SVGAGI (reference sequence). The DNA for the CDR3 is TGTGCCAGCAGTTACTCAGGGGGCGCAATCAATTCACCCCTCCACTTT. It specifies CASSYSGGAINSPLHF.

This chain uses TRBV15 with TRBJ1-5, with D tentatively TRBD1 (6 bases). The CDR3 runs to 16 residues. V was trimmed by 3 bases and J by 0 bases, leaving 12 bases between them. CDR1 and CDR2 (germline): LNHNV, YYDKDF (reference sequence). DNA of the CDR3: TGTGCCACCAGCAGGGACAGACGGGATAGCAATCAGCCCCAGCATTTT. Translated: CATSRDRRDSNQPQHF.

The DNA of the CDR3 is TGTGCCATCTCCTACGAGCAGTACTTC. Its translation: CAISYEQYF. The rearrangement links TRBV28 to TRBJ2-7, with no clear D. Trimming removed 10 bases at V and 0 bases at J, with 1 base between. The CDR3 covers 9 residues. CDR1 MDHEN and CDR2 SYDVKM come from the germline V gene.

The table lists this clone with a few counts. The J gene is TRBJ2-1, the V gene TRBV9; D is unresolved. Trimming removed 0 bases at V and 13 bases at J, with 20 bases between. CDR3 length: 15 amino acids. Per germline, CDR1 SGDLS and CDR2 YYNGEE. CDR3 in DNA: TGTGCCAGCAGCGTAGATGGGGTCAGGATGTTGGATCAGTTCTTC. This sequence encodes CASSVDGVRMLDQFF.

The genes are TRBV14 and TRBJ1-2; TRBD1 is a possible D gene (6 bases). From germline, CDR1 is SGHDN and CDR2 FVKESK. V shed 2 bases and J shed 2 bases, with 6 bases lying between them. This CDR3 is 13 amino acids long. CDR3 nucleotide sequence: TGTGCCAGCAGCCAAACAGGGAACTATGGCTACACCTTC. Protein: CASSQTGNYGYTF.

This clone was seen only a few times. CDR3 sequence reads: CASGQAQEKLFF. For the CDR3, the DNA is TGTGCCTCCGGACAGGCGCAAGAAAAACTGTTTTTT. The chain carries TRBV10-3 and TRBJ1-4, with 7 nucleotides matching TRBD1. This CDR3 has 12 amino acids. Unmatched junction bases numbered 8, after V lost 11 bases and J lost 8 bases. Germline-derived CDR1 and CDR2 are ENHRY and SYGVKD.

The CDR3 reads CASSALPMGSKNIQYF. The CDR3, as DNA: TGCGCCAGCAGCGCATTACCAATGGGCTCCAAAAACATTCAGTACTTC. J is TRBJ2-4 and V is TRBV4-1; unclear D gene. Per germline, CDR1 MGHRA and CDR2 YSYEKL. CDR3 length: 16 amino acids. The ends were cut back, 5 bases at V and 2 bases at J, with 16 bases in the middle.

This chain joins TRBV6-1 and TRBJ2-7, with 7 bases that match TRBD1. This CDR3 is 13 amino acids long. The germline gives CDR1 MNHNS, CDR2 SASEGT. Trimming took 6 bases from V and 3 from J; bases not matched to a gene: 5. For the CDR3, the DNA is TGTGCCAGCAGCACCGACAGGGACTACGAGCAGTACTTC. Translation gives CASSTDRDYEQYF.

This clone was detected only a few times. V usage is TRBV7-2 and J usage is TRBJ2-1, with D maybe TRBD1 (5 bases). CDR1 and CDR2 from the germline V gene are SGHTA and FQGNSA. V was cut by 4 bases and J by 2 bases, with 6 bases left in between. CDR3 length: 13 residues. The CDR3 protein is CASSWTTYNEQFF. The CDR3 nucleotides are TGTGCCAGCAGCTGGACAACCTACAATGAGCAGTTCTTC.

The gene calls are TRBV28 and TRBJ1-2; D call uncertain. The germline CDR1 and CDR2 sequences are MDHEN and SYDVKM. This CDR3 is 16 amino acids long. V shed 3 bases and J shed 0 bases, with 14 bases lying between them. CDR3 in DNA: TGTGCCAGCAGTTTGTCGGGTCACGGGGCTAACTATGGCTACACCTTC. Its translation is CASSLSGHGANYGYTF.

This sequence joins TRBV19 and TRBJ2-3; D possibly corresponds to TRBD2 (5 bases). The V end lost 11 bases, the J end lost 5 bases, and 17 bases lay between the germline ends. Per the germline V gene, CDR1 is LNHDA and CDR2 is SQIVND (reference sequence). This CDR3 spans 13 amino acids. As DNA, the CDR3 is TGTGCCGGGAGCGGAACTGTGGGAGATACGCAGTATTTT. Translation: CAGSGTVGDTQYF.

This clone was observed a handful of times. The CDR3 region is CASRGDFLAKNIQYF. The CDR3 DNA reads TGTGCCAGCAGAGGGGACTTCTTAGCCAAAAACATTCAGTACTTC. The chain combines TRBV5-4 with TRBJ2-4; tentatively, D is TRBD2 (6 bases). Trimming shortened V by 5 bases and J by 0 bases, and 12 bases separated the two germline ends. The V gene's germline CDR1 is SGHNT and CDR2 YYREEE (reference sequence). The CDR3 contains 15 residues.

The chain employs TRBV9 and TRBJ2-7; 7 bases are a match to TRBD1. CDR1 and CDR2 (germline): SGDLS, YYNGEE. After removal of 4 bases from V and 1 base from J, the junction contained 5 bases not matched to a gene. This CDR3 comprises 14 residues. The CDR3 reads CASSTRQGSYEQYF. The CDR3 DNA is TGTGCCAGCAGCACCCGACAGGGATCCTACGAGCAGTACTTC.

The chain couples TRBV7-2 to TRBJ2-7; a weak D match, TRBD2 (6 bases). Trimming shortened V by 5 bases and J by 6 bases, and 23 bases separated the two germline ends. Germline CDR1 is SGHTA and CDR2 is FQGNSA. CDR3 length: 16 residues. DNA for the CDR3: TGTGCCAGCAGCCCACAAGCGCCCGGGGGAGGCGGCGAGCAGTACTTC. Translation: CASSPQAPGGGGEQYF.

The rearrangement links TRBV2 to TRBJ2-1, with TRBD2 identical over 8 bases. This CDR3 region has 15 residues. Germline CDR1 reads SNHLY; CDR2 reads FYNNEI. J gave up 3 bases and V 3 bases, and 4 bases lay outside the gene matches. CDR3 nucleotides: TGTGCCAGCAGTGATGGGGCGGGGGGCTACAATGAGCAGTTCTTC. Its protein product is CASSDGAGGYNEQFF.

The J gene is TRBJ1-2, the V gene TRBV7-2, with 10 bases matching TRBD1. V lost 5 bases, J lost 3 bases, and 6 bases stayed unmatched. Germline CDR1 and CDR2: SGHTA and FQGNSA. The CDR3 is made up of 15 amino acids. This chain's CDR3 is CASSAGQGSYYGYTF. The CDR3 DNA sequence: TGTGCCAGCAGCGCGGGACAGGGGTCCTACTATGGCTACACCTTC.

In its sample, this clone was seen a few times. The CDR3 loop reads CASSQDRGNKNNQPQHF. The CDR3 DNA sequence: TGTGCCAGCAGCCAAGATCGAGGGAACAAGAACAATCAGCCCCAGCATTTT. The genes are TRBV14 and TRBJ1-5; no firm D call. Germline CDR1 is SGHDN and CDR2 is FVKESK. This CDR3 has 17 amino acids. Deletions cut 0 bases from V and 3 bases from J, with 15 bases between. The variable domain in full, completed from reference TRBV14 and TRBJ1-5, reads EAGVTQFPSHSVIEKGQTVTLRCDPISGHDNLYWYRRVMGKEIKFLLHFVKESKQDESGMPNNRFLAERTGGTYSTLKVQPAELEDSGVYFCASSQDRGNKNNQPQHFGDGTRLSIL.

This clone was counted only a few times. The V and J genes are TRBV7-2 and TRBJ2-1; D not certain. Per germline, CDR1 SGHTA and CDR2 FQGNSA. V was pared by 1 base and J by 0 bases, with 10 bases between. CDR3 length equals 16 residues. CDR3 nucleotides: TGTGCCAGCAGCTTAGTAGCACCGAGCTCCTACAATGAGCAGTTCTTC. Amino acid sequence: CASSLVAPSSYNEQFF.

Here the CDR3 reads CASRLAGVHEQFF. For the CDR3, the DNA is TGTGCCAGCAGGCTAGCGGGAGTCCATGAGCAGTTCTTC. This chain uses TRBV5-4 with TRBJ2-1, with 10 bases matching TRBD2. J was trimmed by 8 bases and V by 5 bases; bases with no gene match: 4. The CDR3 is 13 amino acids. Germline V CDR1 and CDR2: SGHNT, YYREEE (reference sequence). Full variable domain (rest looked up from reference TRBV5-4 and TRBJ2-1): ETGVTQSPTHLIKTRGQQVTLRCSSQSGHNTVSWYQQALGQGPQFIFQYYREEENGRGNFPPRFSGLQFPNYSSELNVNALELDDSALYLCASRLAGVHEQFFGPGTRLTVL.

The CDR3 DNA sequence: TGCGCCAGCAGCTTGAGTAGGCGGTCCTACGAGCAGTACTTC. This encodes CASSLSRRSYEQYF. V gene TRBV5-1 combines with J gene TRBJ2-7; D is uncertain. V was cut by 1 base and J by 1 base, with 9 bases left in between. Germline V gene lookup returns CDR1 SGHRS and CDR2 YFSETQ. CDR3 length equals 14 residues.

The sample holds a few counts of this clone. This rearrangement joins TRBV7-2 to TRBJ2-1, with D maybe TRBD1 (5 bases). This CDR3 is built from 14 residues. Germline V CDR1 and CDR2: SGHTA, FQGNSA. Trimming removed 4 bases from V and 4 bases from J, with 11 bases in between. CDR3 amino acids: CASSSPGIYNEQFF. The DNA of the CDR3 is TGTGCCAGCAGCTCCCCAGGGATTTACAATGAGCAGTTCTTC.

This clone was seen only a few times. This chain connects TRBV28 to TRBJ2-3, with a possible D match to TRBD2 (5 bases). The germline CDR1 and CDR2 sequences are MDHEN and SYDVKM. CDR3 length equals 16 residues. V lost 1 base and J 2 bases, leaving 13 bases between the germline ends. In DNA, the CDR3 is TGTGCCAGCAGTTTATCCAGGACTCGACACACAGATACGCAGTATTTT. Translating it yields CASSLSRTRHTDTQYF.

This clone was detected only a few times. The chain combines TRBV15 with TRBJ2-2, with D tentatively TRBD1 (7 bases). This CDR3 has 17 residues. Germline assignment: CDR1 LNHNV and CDR2 YYDKDF (reference sequence). The V and J ends lost 5 bases and 4 bases respectively, with 20 bases between them. The CDR3 reads CATSRGPGGLATGELFF. The CDR3 nucleotides are TGTGCCACCAGCCGCGGGCCAGGGGGGTTGGCCACCGGGGAGCTGTTTTTT.

The chain couples TRBV28 to TRBJ2-4, with D unresolved. The CDR3 runs to 16 residues. Trimming pared 6 bases from V and 0 bases from J, leaving 15 bases between. CDR1 is MDHEN and CDR2 is SYDVKM in the germline V gene. The CDR3 loop reads CASRDRGFLAKNIQYF. As DNA, the CDR3 is TGTGCCAGCAGAGACCGAGGATTTCTAGCCAAAAACATTCAGTACTTC.

This clone was picked up many times. As DNA, the CDR3 is TGTGCCAGCAGAAGGGACAATGAGCAGTTCTTC. It translates to CASRRDNEQFF. J is TRBJ2-1 and V is TRBV2; D remains ambiguous. Germline V lookup: CDR1 SNHLY, CDR2 FYNNEI. V lost 6 bases, J lost 5 bases, and 5 bases lay in between. The length of the CDR3 is 11 residues.

There are a few counts of this clone. The genes are TRBV6-6 and TRBJ1-1, with 8 bases lining up with TRBD1. The J segment lost 4 bases and the V segment lost 2 bases, leaving 9 bases of the junction unmatched. Per germline, CDR1 MNHNY and CDR2 SVGAGI (reference sequence). The CDR3 spans 16 residues. The DNA for the CDR3 is TGTGCCAGCAGTTACCCCCCACAGGGGGTATTCACTGAAGCTTTCTTT. This gives the protein CASSYPPQGVFTEAFF.